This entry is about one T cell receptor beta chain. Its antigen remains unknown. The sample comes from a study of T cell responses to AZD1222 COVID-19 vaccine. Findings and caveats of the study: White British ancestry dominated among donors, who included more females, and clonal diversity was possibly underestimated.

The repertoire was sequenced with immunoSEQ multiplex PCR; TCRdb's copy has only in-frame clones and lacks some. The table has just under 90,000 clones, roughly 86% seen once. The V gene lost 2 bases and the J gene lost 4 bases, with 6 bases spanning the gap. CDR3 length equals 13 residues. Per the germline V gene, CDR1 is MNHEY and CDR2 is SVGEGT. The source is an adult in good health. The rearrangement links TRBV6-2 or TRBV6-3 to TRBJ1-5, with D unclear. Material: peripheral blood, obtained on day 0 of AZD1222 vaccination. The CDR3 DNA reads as TGTGCCAGCAGTTACCTGGGGAATCAGCCCCAGCATTTT. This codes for CASSYLGNQPQHF.